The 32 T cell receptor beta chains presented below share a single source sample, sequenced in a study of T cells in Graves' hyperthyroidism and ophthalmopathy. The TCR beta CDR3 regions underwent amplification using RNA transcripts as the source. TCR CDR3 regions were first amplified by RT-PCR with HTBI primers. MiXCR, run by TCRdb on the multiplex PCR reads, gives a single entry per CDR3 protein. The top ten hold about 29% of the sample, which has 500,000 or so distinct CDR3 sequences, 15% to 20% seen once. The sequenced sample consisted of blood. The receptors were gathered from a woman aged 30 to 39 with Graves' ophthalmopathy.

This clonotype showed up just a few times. CDR3 residues: CSVEGTFTDTQYF. CDR3 in DNA: TGCAGCGTTGAAGGGACCTTCACAGATACGCAGTATTTT. The J gene is TRBJ2-3, the V gene TRBV29-1; D remains ambiguous. CDR3 size: 13 residues. Trimming pared 1 base from V and 2 bases from J, leaving 7 bases between. CDR1 SQVTM and CDR2 ANQGSEA come from the germline V gene.

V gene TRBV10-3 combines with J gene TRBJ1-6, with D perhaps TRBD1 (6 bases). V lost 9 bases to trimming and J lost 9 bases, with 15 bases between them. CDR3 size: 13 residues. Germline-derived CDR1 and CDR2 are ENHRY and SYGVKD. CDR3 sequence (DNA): TGTGCCATTACAGGGTCGGGCAGTTCACCCCTCCACTTT. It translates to CAITGSGSSPLHF.

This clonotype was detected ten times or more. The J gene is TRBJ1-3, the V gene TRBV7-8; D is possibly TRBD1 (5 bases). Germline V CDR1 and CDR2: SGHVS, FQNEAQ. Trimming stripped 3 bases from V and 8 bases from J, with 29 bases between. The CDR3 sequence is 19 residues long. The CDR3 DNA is TGTGCCAGCAGCTTGTTCGGAACTCGGGGGACCGCTTCGAGCTACACCATATATTTT. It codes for CASSLFGTRGTASSYTIYF.

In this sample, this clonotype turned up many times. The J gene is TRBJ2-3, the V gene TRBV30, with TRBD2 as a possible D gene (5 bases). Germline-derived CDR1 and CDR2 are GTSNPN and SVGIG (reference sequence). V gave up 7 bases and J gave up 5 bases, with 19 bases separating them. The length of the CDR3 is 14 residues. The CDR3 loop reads CAFLGLPSGDTQYF. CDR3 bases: TGTGCCTTCCTCGGACTCCCCTCAGGAGATACGCAGTATTTT.

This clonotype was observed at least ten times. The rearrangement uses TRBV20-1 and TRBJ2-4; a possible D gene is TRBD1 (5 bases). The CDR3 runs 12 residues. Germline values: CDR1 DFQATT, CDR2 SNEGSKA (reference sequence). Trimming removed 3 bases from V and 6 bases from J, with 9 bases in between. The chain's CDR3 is CSASGQGNIQYF. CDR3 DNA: TGCAGTGCTAGTGGGCAGGGAAACATTCAGTACTTC.

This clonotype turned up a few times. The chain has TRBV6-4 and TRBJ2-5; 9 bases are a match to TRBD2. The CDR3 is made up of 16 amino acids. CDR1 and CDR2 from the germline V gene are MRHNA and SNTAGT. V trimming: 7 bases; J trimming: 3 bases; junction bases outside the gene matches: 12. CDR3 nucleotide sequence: TGTGCCAGCACGGCCCTAGCGGGGTACATTAAAGAGACCCAGTACTTC. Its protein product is CASTALAGYIKETQYF.

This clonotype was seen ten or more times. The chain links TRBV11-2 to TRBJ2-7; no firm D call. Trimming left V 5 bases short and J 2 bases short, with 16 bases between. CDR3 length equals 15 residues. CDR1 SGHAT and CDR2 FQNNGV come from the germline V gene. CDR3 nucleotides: TGTGCCAGCAGCAACGCCCCGGGCCAGGCCTACGAGCAGTACTTC. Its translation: CASSNAPGQAYEQYF.

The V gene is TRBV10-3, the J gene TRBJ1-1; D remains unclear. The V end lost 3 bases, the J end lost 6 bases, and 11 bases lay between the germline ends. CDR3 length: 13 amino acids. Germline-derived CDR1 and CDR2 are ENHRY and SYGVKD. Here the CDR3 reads CAISEVEGSEAFF. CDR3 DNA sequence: TGTGCCATCAGTGAAGTAGAGGGTTCTGAAGCTTTCTTT.

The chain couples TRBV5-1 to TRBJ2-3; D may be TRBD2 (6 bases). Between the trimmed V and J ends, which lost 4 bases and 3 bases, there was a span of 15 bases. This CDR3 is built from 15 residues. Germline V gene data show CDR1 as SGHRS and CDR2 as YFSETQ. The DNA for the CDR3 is TGCGCCAGCAGCATAGCCGGGACTCAAACAGATACGCAGTATTTT. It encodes CASSIAGTQTDTQYF.

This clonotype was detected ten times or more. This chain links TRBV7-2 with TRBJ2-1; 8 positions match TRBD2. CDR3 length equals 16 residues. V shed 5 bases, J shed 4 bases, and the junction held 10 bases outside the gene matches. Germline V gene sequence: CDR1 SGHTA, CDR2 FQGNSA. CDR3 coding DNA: TGTGCCAGCAGCCAAGGTTCGGGAGGGCCTTACAATGAGCAGTTCTTC. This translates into CASSQGSGGPYNEQFF. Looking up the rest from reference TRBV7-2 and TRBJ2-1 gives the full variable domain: GAGVSQSPSNKVTEKGKDVELRCDPISGHTALYWYRQSLGQGLEFLIYFQGNSAPDKSGLPSDRFSAERTGGSVSTLTIQRTQQEDSAVYLCASSQGSGGPYNEQFFGPGTRLTVL.

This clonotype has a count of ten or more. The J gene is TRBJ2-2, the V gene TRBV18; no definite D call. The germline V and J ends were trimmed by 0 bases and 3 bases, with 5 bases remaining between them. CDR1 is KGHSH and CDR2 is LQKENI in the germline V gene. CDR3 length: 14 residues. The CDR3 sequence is CASSPPNYTGELFF. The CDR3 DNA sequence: TGTGCCAGCTCACCACCTAACTACACCGGGGAGCTGTTTTTT.

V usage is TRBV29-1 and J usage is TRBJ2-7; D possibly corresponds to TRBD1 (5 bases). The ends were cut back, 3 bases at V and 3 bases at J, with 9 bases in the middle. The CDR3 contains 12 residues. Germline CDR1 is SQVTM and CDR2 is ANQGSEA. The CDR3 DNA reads TGCAGCGTTGAGGAGCAGGGCTACGAGCAGTACTTC. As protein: CSVEEQGYEQYF.

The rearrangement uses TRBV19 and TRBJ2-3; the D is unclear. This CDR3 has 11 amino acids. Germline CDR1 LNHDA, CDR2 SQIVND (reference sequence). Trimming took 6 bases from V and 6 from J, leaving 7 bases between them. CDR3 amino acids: CASRTWDTQYF. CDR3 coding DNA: TGTGCCAGTAGGACCTGGGATACGCAGTATTTT.

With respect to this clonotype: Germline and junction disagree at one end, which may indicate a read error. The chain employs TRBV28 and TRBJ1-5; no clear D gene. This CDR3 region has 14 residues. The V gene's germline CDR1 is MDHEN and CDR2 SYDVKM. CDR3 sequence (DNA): TGTGCCAGCAGTTTTCAGATCCCCAATCAGTCCCAGCATTTT. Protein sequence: CASSFQIPNQSQHF. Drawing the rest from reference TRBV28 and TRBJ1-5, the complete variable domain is DVKVTQSSRYLVKRTGEKVFLECVQDMDHENMFWYRQDPGLGLRLIYFSYDVKMKEKGDIPEGYSVSREKKERFSLILESASTNQTSMYLCASSFQIPNQSQHFGDGTRLSIL.

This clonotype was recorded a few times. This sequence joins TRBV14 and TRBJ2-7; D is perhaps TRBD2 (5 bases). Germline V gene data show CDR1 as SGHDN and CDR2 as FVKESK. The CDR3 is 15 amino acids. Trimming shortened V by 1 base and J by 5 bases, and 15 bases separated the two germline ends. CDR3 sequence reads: CASSQVGLAGHEQYF. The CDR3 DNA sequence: TGTGCCAGCAGCCAAGTTGGTCTAGCAGGCCACGAGCAGTACTTC.

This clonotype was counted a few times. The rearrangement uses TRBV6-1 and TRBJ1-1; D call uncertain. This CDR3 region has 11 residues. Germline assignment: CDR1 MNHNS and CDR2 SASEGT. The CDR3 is CGTTLGTEAFF. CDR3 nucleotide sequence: TGTGGCACTACCCTGGGCACTGAAGCTTTCTTT.

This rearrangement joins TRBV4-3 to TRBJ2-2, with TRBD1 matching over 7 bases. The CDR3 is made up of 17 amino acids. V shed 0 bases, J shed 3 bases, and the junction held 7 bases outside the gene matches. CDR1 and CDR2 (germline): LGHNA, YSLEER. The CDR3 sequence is CASSQDPGQVDTGELFF. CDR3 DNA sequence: TGCGCCAGCAGCCAAGATCCCGGACAGGTCGACACCGGGGAGCTGTTTTTT.

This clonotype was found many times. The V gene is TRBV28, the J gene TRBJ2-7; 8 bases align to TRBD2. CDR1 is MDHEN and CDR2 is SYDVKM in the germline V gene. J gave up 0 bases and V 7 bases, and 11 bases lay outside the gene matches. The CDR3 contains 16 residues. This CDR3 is CASNTVRLAGSYEQYF. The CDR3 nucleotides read TGTGCCAGCAACACGGTGAGGCTAGCGGGCTCCTACGAGCAGTACTTC.

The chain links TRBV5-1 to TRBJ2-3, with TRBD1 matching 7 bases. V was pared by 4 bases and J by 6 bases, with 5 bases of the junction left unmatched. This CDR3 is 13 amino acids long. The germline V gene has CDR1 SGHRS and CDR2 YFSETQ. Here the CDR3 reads CASSADRADTQYF. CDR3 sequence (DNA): TGCGCCAGCAGCGCCGACAGGGCGGATACGCAGTATTTT.

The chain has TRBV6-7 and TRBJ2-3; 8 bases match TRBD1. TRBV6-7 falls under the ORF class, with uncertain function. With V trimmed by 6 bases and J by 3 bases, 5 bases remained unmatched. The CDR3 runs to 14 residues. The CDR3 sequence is CASRTTGGTDTQYF. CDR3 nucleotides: TGTGCCAGCAGGACAACAGGGGGTACAGATACGCAGTATTTT.

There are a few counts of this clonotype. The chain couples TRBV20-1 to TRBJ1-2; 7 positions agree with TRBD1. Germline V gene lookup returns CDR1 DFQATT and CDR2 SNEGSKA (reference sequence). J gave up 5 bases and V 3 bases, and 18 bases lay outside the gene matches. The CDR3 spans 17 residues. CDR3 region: CSARNPWGDSARYGYTF. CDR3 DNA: TGCAGTGCTAGGAACCCTTGGGGGGACAGCGCTCGTTATGGCTACACCTTC.

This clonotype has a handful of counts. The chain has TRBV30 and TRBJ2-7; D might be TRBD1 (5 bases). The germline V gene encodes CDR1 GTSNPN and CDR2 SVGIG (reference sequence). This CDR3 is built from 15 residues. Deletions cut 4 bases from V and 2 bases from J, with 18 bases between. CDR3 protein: CAWNPPGAKPYEQYF. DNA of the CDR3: TGTGCCTGGAATCCGCCTGGGGCCAAACCCTACGAGCAGTACTTC.

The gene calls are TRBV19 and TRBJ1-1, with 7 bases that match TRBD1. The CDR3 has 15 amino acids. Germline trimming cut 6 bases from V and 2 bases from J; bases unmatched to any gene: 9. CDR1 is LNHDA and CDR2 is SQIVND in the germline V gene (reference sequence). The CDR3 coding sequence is TGTGCCAGTAGCCCATTTGCAGGGGGTAACACTGAAGCTTTCTTT. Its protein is CASSPFAGGNTEAFF.

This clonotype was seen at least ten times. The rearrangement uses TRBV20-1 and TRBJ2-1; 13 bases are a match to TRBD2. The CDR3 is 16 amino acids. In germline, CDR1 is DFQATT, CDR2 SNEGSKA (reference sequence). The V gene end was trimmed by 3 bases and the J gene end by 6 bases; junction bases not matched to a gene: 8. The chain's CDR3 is CSARPRLAGGTNEQFF. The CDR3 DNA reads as TGCAGTGCTAGGCCCCGACTAGCGGGAGGTACCAATGAGCAGTTCTTC.

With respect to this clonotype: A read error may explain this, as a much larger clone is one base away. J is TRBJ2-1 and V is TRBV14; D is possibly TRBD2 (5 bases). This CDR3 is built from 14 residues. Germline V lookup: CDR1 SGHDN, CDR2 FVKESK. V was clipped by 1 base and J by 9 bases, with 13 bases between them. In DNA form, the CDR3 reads TGTGCCAGCAGCCAAGTCGTGGAGGTAGGTGAGCAGTTCTTC. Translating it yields CASSQVVEVGEQFF.

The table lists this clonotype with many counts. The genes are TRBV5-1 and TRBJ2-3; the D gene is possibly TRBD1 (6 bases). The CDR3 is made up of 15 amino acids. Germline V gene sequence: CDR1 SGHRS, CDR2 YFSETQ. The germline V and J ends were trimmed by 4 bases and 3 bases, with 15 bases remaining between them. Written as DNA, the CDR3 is TGCGCCAGCAGCCGTCAGGCAGGGGTAACAGATACGCAGTATTTT. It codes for CASSRQAGVTDTQYF. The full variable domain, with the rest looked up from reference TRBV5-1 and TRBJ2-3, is KAGVTQTPRYLIKTRGQQVTLSCSPISGHRSVSWYQQTPGQGLQFLFEYFSETQRNKGNFPGRFSGRQFSNSRSEMNVSTLELGDSALYLCASSRQAGVTDTQYFGPGTRLTVL.

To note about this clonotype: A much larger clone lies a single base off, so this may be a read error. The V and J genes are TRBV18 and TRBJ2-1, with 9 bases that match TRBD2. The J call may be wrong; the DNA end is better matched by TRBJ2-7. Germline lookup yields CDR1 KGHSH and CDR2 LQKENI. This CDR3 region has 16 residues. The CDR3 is CASSPTGTSSPNEQYF. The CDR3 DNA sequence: TGTGCCAGCTCACCGACCGGGACTAGCTCCCCCAATGAGCAGTACTTC.

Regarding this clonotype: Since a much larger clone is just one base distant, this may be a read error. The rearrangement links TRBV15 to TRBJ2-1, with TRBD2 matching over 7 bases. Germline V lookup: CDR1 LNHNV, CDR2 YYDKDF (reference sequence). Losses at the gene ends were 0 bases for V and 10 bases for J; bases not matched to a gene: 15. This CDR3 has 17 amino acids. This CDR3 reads CATSRDLVGGPKGEQFF. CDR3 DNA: TGTGCCACCAGCAGAGATCTGGTGGGAGGGCCGAAGGGAGAGCAGTTCTTC.

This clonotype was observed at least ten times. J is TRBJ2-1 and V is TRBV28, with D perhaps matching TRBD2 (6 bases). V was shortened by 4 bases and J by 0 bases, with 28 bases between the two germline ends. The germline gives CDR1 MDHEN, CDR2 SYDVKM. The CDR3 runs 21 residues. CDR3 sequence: CASSSPNPGGNLPSSYNEQFF. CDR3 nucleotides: TGTGCCAGCAGTTCTCCTAACCCTGGGGGGAACCTCCCTAGCTCCTACAATGAGCAGTTCTTC.

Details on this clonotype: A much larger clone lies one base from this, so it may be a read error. CDR3 coding DNA: TGTGTCAGCAGCTTAGAGGGAGTGGGGCTCGCGACCCAGTACTTC. Translating gives CVSSLEGVGLATQYF. The chain employs TRBV11-2 and TRBJ2-5; the D gene could be TRBD1 or TRBD2 (5 bases each). The CDR3 is 15 amino acids. The germline V gene has CDR1 SGHAT and CDR2 FQNNGV.

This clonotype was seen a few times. CDR3 loop: CASSQVPSYNEQFF. The CDR3 bases are TGTGCCAGCAGCCAAGTGCCCAGCTACAATGAGCAGTTCTTC. V usage is TRBV3-1 and J usage is TRBJ2-1; unclear D gene. Germline CDR1 is LGHDT and CDR2 is YNNKEL (reference sequence). CDR3 size: 14 residues. The V end lost 1 base, the J end lost 3 bases, and 7 bases lay between the germline ends.

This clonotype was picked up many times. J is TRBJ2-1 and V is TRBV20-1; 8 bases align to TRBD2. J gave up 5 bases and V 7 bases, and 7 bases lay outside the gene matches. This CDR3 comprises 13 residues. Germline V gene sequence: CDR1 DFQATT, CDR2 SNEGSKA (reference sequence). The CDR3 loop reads CSGTAGVDNEQFF. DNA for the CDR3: TGCAGTGGGACAGCGGGAGTAGACAATGAGCAGTTCTTC.